A selection of T cell receptor beta chains follows, all from one sample in a study of blood T cell repertoires in COVID-19. Measured with immunoSEQ multiplex PCR; TCRdb has only the in-frame clones, and not every one. The table includes under 170,000 clones, around four fifths detected once. Material for sequencing was peripheral blood. The source is a man in his 70s with acute or convalescent COVID-19. CDR3s include the opening cysteine and the closing phenylalanine or tryptophan. Each record gives: V gene, J gene, clone size, CDR3 length, D gene, CDR3 protein, CDR3 DNA. A D gene is named only where the DNA matches it firmly. Where a row states a size, it is once, few, many or the class of an expanded clone; other rows omit it.

>TRBV5-4|TRBJ2-3|-|13|-
CASSLPGTDTQYF
TGTGCCAGCAGCTTGCCGGGAACAGATACGCAGTATTTT
>TRBV5-6|TRBJ2-2|-|15|TRBD1
CASSLRDRNTGELFF
TGTGCCAGCAGCTTACGGGACAGGAACACCGGGGAGCTGTTTTTT
>TRBV18|TRBJ2-4|-|15|TRBD2
CASSETSGRANIQYF
TGTGCCAGCTCAGAGACTAGCGGGAGGGCTAACATTCAGTACTTC
>TRBV29-1|TRBJ1-3|-|15|-
CSVRVGADSGNTIYF
TGCAGCGTTCGTGTGGGGGCAGACTCTGGAAACACCATATATTTT
>TRBV5-4|TRBJ1-2|-|15|-
CASSLVSGTNYGYTF
TGTGCCAGCAGCTTGGTGTCCGGGACTAACTATGGCTACACCTTC
>TRBV7-2|TRBJ2-5|-|15|TRBD2
CASSFRGLAGGTQYF
TGTGCCAGCAGCTTTAGGGGACTAGCGGGGGGGACCCAGTACTTC
>TRBV6-5|TRBJ1-4|-|15|-
CASSDRGTGNEKLFF
TGTGCCAGCAGCGATCGGGGGACGGGTAATGAAAAACTGTTTTTT
>TRBV29-1|TRBJ2-7|-|11|-
CSVELGLEQYF
TGCAGCGTTGAATTGGGGCTCGAGCAGTACTTC
>TRBV19|TRBJ2-5|-|14|-
CASSMNTAQETQYF
TGTGCCAGTAGTATGAATACAGCTCAAGAGACCCAGTACTTC
>TRBV24-1|TRBJ1-1|-|13|-
CATSEGGGRRAFF
TGTGCCACCAGTGAGGGCGGGGGAAGAAGGGCTTTCTTT
>TRBV9|TRBJ1-3|-|16|TRBD1
CASSDQRDSGGNTIYF
TGTGCCAGCAGTGACCAACGGGACAGTGGAGGAAACACCATATATTTT
>TRBV29-1|TRBJ2-3|few|15|TRBD2
CSVGGSGTSTDTQYF
TGCAGCGTTGGGGGGAGCGGGACTAGCACAGATACGCAGTATTTT
>TRBV7-8|TRBJ1-5|-|13|-
CASSSTGNQPQHF
TGTGCCAGCAGCAGTACAGGGAATCAGCCCCAGCATTTT
>TRBV25-1|TRBJ1-1|few|14|TRBD1
CASSVDRGGTEAFF
TGTGCCAGCAGTGTTGACAGGGGAGGGACTGAAGCTTTCTTT
>TRBV28|TRBJ1-4|-|16|-
CASSSTGKVGNEKLFF
TGTGCCAGCAGCTCCACAGGGAAGGTTGGTAATGAAAAACTGTTTTTT
>TRBV7-9|TRBJ2-5|-|14|-
CASSHFWPQETQYF
TGTGCCAGCAGTCATTTCTGGCCCCAAGAGACCCAGTACTTC
>TRBV7-9|TRBJ1-1|-|17|-
CASSLGQGRGKDTEAFF
TGTGCCAGCAGCTTAGGCCAGGGGCGAGGGAAGGACACTGAAGCTTTCTTT
>TRBV2|TRBJ2-1|-|13|-
CASKMGRNNEQFF
TGTGCCAGCAAAATGGGGCGGAACAATGAGCAGTTCTTC
>TRBV19|TRBJ2-2|-|18|-
CASSLAGRRVGGTGELFF
TGTGCCAGTAGTCTGGCGGGACGTCGGGTTGGGGGCACCGGGGAGCTGTTTTTT
>TRBV20-1|TRBJ2-1|-|11|-
CSAWEAPKKFF
TGCAGTGCTTGGGAGGCCCCTAAGAAGTTCTTC
>TRBV5-1|TRBJ1-6|-|14|-
CASSLVGLGSPLHF
TGCGCCAGCAGCTTGGTGGGGCTAGGTTCACCCCTCCACTTT
>TRBV11-2|TRBJ2-1|-|16|-
CASSLDWLAYYNEQFF
TGTGCCAGCAGCTTAGATTGGTTAGCGTACTACAATGAGCAGTTCTTC
>TRBV6-5|TRBJ2-2|-|12|-
CASAGATGELFF
TGTGCCAGCGCAGGGGCTACCGGGGAGCTGTTTTTT
>TRBV6-4|TRBJ2-5|-|17|TRBD2
CASSGGLAVSIRETQYF
TGTGCCAGCAGTGGTGGACTAGCGGTATCAATTCGGGAGACCCAGTACTTC
>TRBV21-1|TRBJ2-7|-|17|-
CASSKDLWIAGSHEQYF
TGTGCCAGCAGCAAAGACCTCTGGATAGCGGGTAGCCACGAGCAGTACTTC
>TRBV7-8|TRBJ1-3|-|19|-
CASSLAPPWGRGAGNTIYF
TGTGCCAGCAGCTTAGCGCCCCCCTGGGGCCGTGGGGCTGGAAACACCATATATTTT
>TRBV27|TRBJ1-5|-|15|TRBD1
CASSLSGGRTQPQHF
TGTGCCAGCAGTTTATCAGGGGGCAGGACCCAGCCCCAGCATTTT
>TRBV19|TRBJ1-2|-|15|-
CASSRTPGANYGYTF
TGTGCCAGTTCCAGGACTCCTGGGGCTAACTATGGCTACACCTTC
>TRBV4-1|TRBJ2-1|-|22|TRBD2
CASSQTDPKGLAGGSSYNEQFF
TGCGCCAGCAGCCAAACCGACCCCAAGGGACTAGCGGGGGGCTCCTCCTACAATGAGCAGTTCTTC
>TRBV24-1|TRBJ1-1|-|15|TRBD1
CATSEEGAMNTEAFF
TGTGCCACCAGTGAAGAGGGGGCAATGAACACTGAAGCTTTCTTT
>TRBV18|TRBJ2-5|-|13|-
CASSPRGRETQYF
TGTGCCAGCTCACCTCGGGGAAGGGAGACCCAGTACTTC
>TRBV3-1/TRBV3-2|TRBJ2-1|-|17|TRBD2
CASSQARASGSYNEQFF
TGTGCCAGCAGCCAAGCTCGGGCTAGCGGATCCTACAATGAGCAGTTCTTC
>TRBV10-3|TRBJ1-4|-|12|-
CAISSANEKLFF
TGTGCCATCAGCTCAGCGAATGAAAAACTGTTTTTT
>TRBV18|TRBJ1-2|-|16|TRBD1
CASSPAHMDRGYGYTF
TGTGCCAGCTCACCGGCTCATATGGACAGGGGCTATGGCTACACCTTC
>TRBV27|TRBJ2-1|-|14|-
CAGESSASYNEQFF
TGTGCCGGGGAGTCGAGCGCCTCCTACAATGAGCAGTTCTTC
>TRBV19|TRBJ2-1|-|15|-
CASRIPGQGNNEQFF
TGTGCCAGTAGGATCCCCGGGCAGGGCAACAATGAGCAGTTCTTC
>TRBV5-1|TRBJ2-7|-|15|-
CASSPGHSSSYEQYF
TGCGCCAGCAGCCCCGGTCACTCAAGCTCCTACGAGCAGTACTTC
>TRBV2|TRBJ2-2|-|17|-
CASSEALSRAGTGELFF
TGTGCCAGCAGTGAAGCGCTCAGCAGGGCTGGCACCGGGGAGCTGTTTTTT
>TRBV11-2|TRBJ2-3|-|15|TRBD2
CASSVTSGGTDTQYF
TGTGCCAGCAGCGTAACTAGCGGGGGCACAGATACGCAGTATTTT
>TRBV5-1|TRBJ1-2|-|16|TRBD1
CASSFDRGPHPYGYTF
TGCGCCAGCAGCTTTGACAGGGGGCCCCACCCCTATGGCTACACCTTC
>TRBV4-2|TRBJ2-1|-|18|-
CASSQDWSGPSVYNEQFF
TGTGCCAGCAGCCAAGATTGGAGCGGGCCCTCGGTCTACAATGAGCAGTTCTTC
>TRBV5-1|TRBJ2-7|-|13|-
CASSLEGGYEQYF
TGCGCCAGCAGCTTGGAAGGGGGCTACGAGCAGTACTTC
>TRBV5-5|TRBJ2-5|-|15|-
CASSLERGIRETQYF
TGTGCCAGCAGCTTGGAACGGGGGATCAGGGAGACCCAGTACTTC
>TRBV13|TRBJ1-2|few|15|-
CASSLAGLTNYGYTF
TGTGCCAGCAGCTTGGCGGGACTGACTAACTATGGCTACACCTTC
>TRBV5-1|TRBJ1-1|-|14|-
CASSLMAGVVEAFF
TGCGCCAGCAGCTTGATGGCAGGGGTGGTCGAAGCTTTCTTT
>TRBV12-5|TRBJ2-7|-|20|TRBD2
CASGLVGLAGVESAAGEQYF
TGTGCTAGTGGTTTGGTGGGTCTAGCGGGAGTTGAATCGGCCGCGGGCGAGCAGTACTTC
>TRBV19|TRBJ1-5|-|14|TRBD1
CASSRQGLSQPQHF
TGTGCCAGTAGCCGACAGGGGCTCTCCCAGCCCCAGCATTTT
>TRBV10-3|TRBJ1-2|-|12|-
CAISGYREGHSF
TGTGCCATCAGTGGGTACAGGGAGGGACATTCGTTC
>TRBV5-5|TRBJ2-2|-|16|TRBD1
CASSLIQGQGHGELFF
TGTGCCAGCAGCCTTATTCAAGGACAGGGGCACGGGGAGCTGTTTTTT
>TRBV6-5|TRBJ1-2|once|14|-
CASSAGGTAYGYTF
TGTGCCAGCAGCGCCGGGGGGACCGCGTATGGCTACACCTTC
>TRBV7-2|TRBJ1-6|-|14|-
CASSPLSGGSPLHF
TGTGCCAGCTCGCCCCTTTCGGGCGGGTCACCCCTCCACTTT